These T cell receptor beta chains were read from a single sample in a study of CD8 T cells in ankylosing spondylitis. Each CDR3 protein is one row after TCRdb ran MiXCR on the 5' RACE reads. The repertoire holds 350,000 to 450,000 distinct CDR3 sequences, with 25% to 30% as singletons. Specimen: blood, either unsorted or a sorted T cell fraction (not recorded which). These receptors all come from a male donor with ankylosing spondylitis. Each CDR3 is given with its conserved first and last residue.

V gene,J gene,CDR3 length,CDR3 protein
TRBV18,TRBJ2-7,13,CASSPVDGAEQYF
TRBV5-1,TRBJ2-1,16,CASSLGGAGGYNEQFF
TRBV24-1,TRBJ2-2,22,CATCDSSRRGGAVGWNTGELFF
TRBV12-3/TRBV12-4,TRBJ1-5,12,CASSRLDGPQHF
TRBV29-1,TRBJ1-4,13,CSVRTALNEKLFF
TRBV12-3/TRBV12-4,TRBJ2-5,14,CASRLSGTEETQYF
TRBV11-2,TRBJ2-7,16,CASSLSRASGLSGQYF
TRBV5-1,TRBJ2-1,15,CACSLGAGGPNEQFF
TRBV10-3,TRBJ1-5,14,CAISERPQGRPQHF
TRBV5-1,TRBJ2-2,17,CASSLVGLVENTGELFF
TRBV20-1,TRBJ2-3,15,CSAPLWGEGADTQYF
TRBV5-1,TRBJ2-2,15,CASSRGSADTGELFF
TRBV27,TRBJ2-2,16,CASSLRQYLNTGELFF
TRBV29-1,TRBJ2-2,13,CSAGVVGTGELFF
TRBV12-3/TRBV12-4,TRBJ2-5,14,CASSPVLYQETQYF
TRBV24-1,TRBJ2-5,15,CATSDPGRDQETQYF
TRBV18,TRBJ1-1,15,CASSPPDTFGTEAFF
TRBV20-1,TRBJ2-5,14,CSAREMRGAETQYF
TRBV3-1,TRBJ2-5,16,CASSHSFFQTGETQYF
TRBV4-2,TRBJ2-3,15,CASSHPGQDTDTQYF
TRBV5-1,TRBJ1-1,16,CASSFGEGQLNTEAFF
TRBV27,TRBJ2-5,15,CASSSLGHLQETQYF
TRBV24-1,TRBJ2-1,18,CATSVTVGTKLGSGEQFF
TRBV20-1,TRBJ2-7,13,CSARERGTYEQYF
TRBV9,TRBJ1-2,16,CASSPRTGVHNYGYTF
TRBV20-1,TRBJ2-7,13,CSAPGTFTYEQYF
TRBV7-8,TRBJ2-1,18,CASSLRERSHGSYNEQFF
TRBV29-1,TRBJ2-5,13,CSVAPPSRETQYF
TRBV9,TRBJ2-1,15,CASSVDGGNYNEQFF
TRBV25-1,TRBJ2-3,15,CASSNALGPGDTQYF
TRBV9,TRBJ1-1,14,CASSVSALSTEAFF
TRBV11-2,TRBJ2-5,14,CASSPWGGKETQYF
TRBV5-6,TRBJ2-5,16,CASSFPAGVFQETQYF
TRBV19,TRBJ2-3,14,CASSIMGGTDTQYF